The 30 T cell receptor beta chains given below trace back to one sample, sequenced in a study of OX40 agonist ivuxolimab in advanced cancers. The method was immunoSEQ multiplex PCR; TCRdb's version includes in-frame clones alone and lacks a portion of them. This sample carries about 42,000 clones, roughly four fifths of them seen once, and the ten largest clones take approximately 2.4%. The input for sequencing was CD4+ or CD8+ T cells sorted from blood, taken in a trial of the OX40 agonist ivuxolimab. The source is an adult with an advanced solid tumor such as melanoma, head and neck, liver or kidney cancer.

The chain links TRBV5-1 to TRBJ2-7, with D uncertain. CDR1 and CDR2 from the germline V gene are SGHRS and YFSETQ. CDR3 length: 14 residues. Deletions cut 0 bases from V and 3 bases from J, with 10 bases between. The CDR3 loop reads CASSLVVWGYEQYF. CDR3 sequence (DNA): TGCGCCAGCAGCTTGGTGGTATGGGGCTACGAGCAGTACTTC.

V usage is TRBV5-1 and J usage is TRBJ2-7; 9 bases fit TRBD1. V lost 4 bases and J lost 4; bases outside the gene matches: 6. The CDR3 spans 14 residues. Germline lookup yields CDR1 SGHRS and CDR2 YFSETQ. The DNA of the CDR3 is TGCGCCAGCAGCGAAACAGGGGGCCCGTACGAGCAGTACTTC. Translation gives CASSETGGPYEQYF.

The CDR3 nucleotides are TGTGCCAGCAGTTACGCGACAGGACCTTACGAGCAGTACTTC. Amino acids: CASSYATGPYEQYF. The chain has TRBV6-6 and TRBJ2-7; TRBD1 might be the D (6 bases). V lost 2 bases, J lost 4 bases, and 12 bases lay in between. Germline-derived CDR1 and CDR2 are MNHNY and SVGAGI (reference sequence). The length of the CDR3 is 14 residues.

The CDR3 is CASTPGPYNEQFF. The CDR3 bases are TGTGCCAGTACTCCGGGCCCCTACAATGAGCAGTTCTTC. The V gene is TRBV19, the J gene TRBJ2-1; D not certain. V was shortened by 7 bases and J by 2 bases, with 9 bases between the two germline ends. This CDR3 is built from 13 residues. Germline-derived CDR1 and CDR2 are LNHDA and SQIVND (reference sequence).

The V and J genes are TRBV9 and TRBJ2-5, with a tentative D call TRBD1 (7 bases). V was cut by 0 bases and J by 2 bases, with 11 bases left in between. This CDR3 spans 15 amino acids. Germline V gives CDR1 SGDLS, CDR2 YYNGEE. The DNA of the CDR3 is TGTGCCAGCAGCGTAGGGGCGGGACAGCAAGAGACCCAGTACTTC. Protein product: CASSVGAGQQETQYF.

This chain connects TRBV19 to TRBJ1-3; tentatively, D is TRBD1 (5 bases). CDR1 LNHDA and CDR2 SQIVND come from the germline V gene (reference sequence). V gave up 6 bases and J gave up 5 bases, with 14 bases separating them. This CDR3 region has 14 residues. CDR3 residues: CASSDSYPRNTIYF. Here the CDR3 DNA reads TGTGCCAGTAGCGACAGTTATCCCAGAAACACCATATATTTT.

The gene calls are TRBV2 and TRBJ1-2; a weak D match, TRBD1 (6 bases). The V end lost 7 bases, the J end lost 3 bases, and 6 bases lay between the germline ends. Per the germline V gene, CDR1 is SNHLY and CDR2 is FYNNEI. The CDR3 has 11 residues. This CDR3 reads CASTGDYGYTF. In DNA form, the CDR3 reads TGTGCCAGCACAGGGGACTATGGCTACACCTTC.

The V call is TRBV19, the J call TRBJ2-1; TRBD2 aligns across 10 bases. The germline gives CDR1 LNHDA, CDR2 SQIVND (reference sequence). The J segment lost 3 bases and the V segment lost 5 bases, leaving 10 bases of the junction unmatched. This CDR3 has 17 residues. DNA of the CDR3: TGTGCCAGTAGTTATGTCTTCAGGACTAGCGGCTACAATGAGCAGTTCTTC. Translation gives CASSYVFRTSGYNEQFF.

This rearrangement joins TRBV7-3 to TRBJ2-1, with D unresolved. V lost 3 bases to trimming and J lost 1 base, with 10 bases between them. Germline assignment: CDR1 SGHTA and CDR2 FQGTGA. The CDR3 runs to 15 residues. In DNA form, the CDR3 reads TGTGCCAGCAGCTTGGGGTTGGCTTCCTACAATGAGCAGTTCTTC. This sequence encodes CASSLGLASYNEQFF. Supplemented by reference TRBV7-3 and TRBJ2-1, the full variable domain reads GAGVSQTPSNKVTEKGKYVELRCDPISGHTALYWYRQSLGQGPEFLIYFQGTGAADDSGLPNDRFFAVRPEGSVSTLKIQRTERGDSAVYLCASSLGLASYNEQFFGPGTRLTVL.

The rearrangement joins TRBV5-5 to TRBJ1-1; D uncertain. The CDR3 consists of 13 residues. Looked up from germline, CDR1 is SGHKS and CDR2 is YYEKEE (reference sequence). Trimming cost V 1 base and J 5 bases, with 9 bases left between them. CDR3 DNA sequence: TGTGCCAGCAGCTTGCCCTTGCGTACTGAAGCTTTCTTT. Translated, it gives CASSLPLRTEAFF.

This chain uses TRBV6-5 with TRBJ2-7; TRBD2 matches at 9 bases. J lost 4 bases, V lost 10 bases, and 8 bases had no gene match. The CDR3 sequence is 13 residues long. Germline V gene lookup returns CDR1 MNHEY and CDR2 SVGAGI. The DNA for the CDR3 is TGTGCCACCCGCCGTAGCGGGAGTTACGAGCAGTACGTC. Translating gives CATRRSGSYEQYV.

V usage is TRBV7-2 and J usage is TRBJ1-2; D is ambiguous. CDR3 length equals 14 residues. Germline CDR1 SGHTA, CDR2 FQGNSA. V shed 3 bases and J shed 1 base, with 9 bases lying between them. The CDR3 DNA sequence: TGTGCCAGCAGCTTCGCCACAGATAACTATGGCTACACCTTC. Translated: CASSFATDNYGYTF. Drawing the rest from reference TRBV7-2 and TRBJ1-2, the complete variable domain is GAGVSQSPSNKVTEKGKDVELRCDPISGHTALYWYRQSLGQGLEFLIYFQGNSAPDKSGLPSDRFSAERTGGSVSTLTIQRTQQEDSAVYLCASSFATDNYGYTFGSGTRLTVV.

The chain recombines TRBV11-2 with TRBJ1-6; D not certain. Germline-derived CDR1 and CDR2 are SGHAT and FQNNGV. Trimming removed 0 bases at V and 5 bases at J, with 8 bases between. This CDR3 spans 15 amino acids. CDR3 sequence reads: CASSLEGRNNSPLHF. The CDR3 DNA sequence: TGTGCCAGCAGCTTAGAGGGGAGGAATAATTCACCCCTCCACTTT. Complete variable domain (other parts from reference TRBV11-2 and TRBJ1-6): EAGVAQSPRYKIIEKRQSVAFWCNPISGHATLYWYQQILGQGPKLLIQFQNNGVVDDSQLPKDRFSAERLKGVDSTLKIQPAKLEDSAVYLCASSLEGRNNSPLHFGNGTRLTVT.

The V call is TRBV21-1, the J call TRBJ2-1; the D call in the table, TRBD1, was not verified against the DNA. TRBV21-1 is a documented pseudogene. The CDR3 sequence is 17 residues long. CDR3 loop: CASSKALGDRDNNEQFF. The CDR3 nucleotides are TGTGCCAGCAGCAAAGCGCTCGGGGACAGGGATAACAATGAGCAGTTCTTC.

A single count supports this clone. The rearrangement joins TRBV5-8 to TRBJ2-5; a possible D gene is TRBD1 (7 bases). V dropped 0 bases and J dropped 4 bases, with 10 bases sitting between them. The CDR3 spans 14 residues. The germline CDR1 and CDR2 sequences are SGHTS and YDEGEE. CDR3 sequence (DNA): TGTGCCAGCAGCTTGGGACAGGGAGGAGAGACCCAGTACTTC. This sequence encodes CASSLGQGGETQYF.

V and J are TRBV5-4 and TRBJ2-2; 9 bases agree with TRBD1. V lost 5 bases to trimming and J lost 0 bases; unmatched junction nucleotides: 5. Germline V lookup: CDR1 SGHNT, CDR2 YYREEE (reference sequence). This CDR3 spans 16 amino acids. The chain's CDR3 is CASRVTGGANTGELFF. CDR3 nucleotide sequence: TGTGCCAGCAGAGTCACAGGGGGCGCGAACACCGGGGAGCTGTTTTTT.

This chain joins TRBV5-1 and TRBJ2-5; 11 bases match TRBD2. Trimming removed 6 bases from V and 3 bases from J; junction bases left unmatched: 7. Germline values: CDR1 SGHRS, CDR2 YFSETQ. CDR3 length: 15 amino acids. The CDR3 DNA follows: TGCGCCAGCACCAGTAGCGGGAGGGTCGAAGAGACCCAGTACTTC. Translation gives CASTSSGRVEETQYF.

The V gene is TRBV29-1, the J gene TRBJ2-1; TRBD1 aligns across 7 bases. The germline V gene encodes CDR1 SQVTM and CDR2 ANQGSEA. The V gene end was trimmed by 0 bases and the J gene end by 4 bases; junction bases not matched to a gene: 3. The CDR3 loop spans 14 amino acids. The CDR3 sequence is CSVEDRGRYNEQFF. CDR3 DNA: TGCAGCGTTGAAGACAGGGGGAGATACAATGAGCAGTTCTTC.

The CDR3 loop is CASSEWVAASGTQYF. The CDR3 DNA follows: TGTGCCAGCAGTGAATGGGTAGCGGCTTCTGGGACCCAGTACTTC. The J gene is TRBJ2-5, the V gene TRBV25-1; D may be TRBD2 (6 bases). Germline CDR1 MGHDK, CDR2 SYGVNS. With 1 base removed from V and 7 bases from J, the gap between germline ends came to 16 bases. The CDR3 totals 15 residues.

The V call is TRBV9, the J call TRBJ2-1; 9 bases line up with TRBD2. V shed 1 base, J shed 7 bases, and the junction held 6 bases outside the gene matches. From germline, CDR1 is SGDLS and CDR2 YYNGEE. CDR3 length: 15 residues. CDR3 loop: CASSVILAGVNEQFF. The CDR3 nucleotides are TGTGCCAGCAGCGTAATTTTAGCGGGAGTGAATGAGCAGTTCTTC.

The rearrangement uses TRBV6-6 and TRBJ2-1, with 8 nucleotides matching TRBD2. Germline V gene data show CDR1 as MNHNY and CDR2 as SVGAGI (reference sequence). CDR3 length equals 15 residues. The V and J ends lost 2 bases and 10 bases, in that order; junction bases with no gene match: 10. DNA for the CDR3: TGTGCCAGCAGTTACACTAGCGGCCTACCAGGAGAGCAGTTCTTC. This sequence encodes CASSYTSGLPGEQFF.

V gene TRBV7-8 combines with J gene TRBJ1-2; D gene uncertain. The CDR3 loop spans 12 amino acids. With 3 bases removed from V and 5 bases from J, the gap between germline ends came to 7 bases. The V gene's germline CDR1 is SGHVS and CDR2 FQNEAQ. The CDR3: CASSFQQYGYTF. Written as DNA, the CDR3 is TGTGCCAGCAGCTTCCAACAGTATGGCTACACCTTC.

The V and J genes are TRBV5-1 and TRBJ1-1; D remains ambiguous. Germline assignment: CDR1 SGHRS and CDR2 YFSETQ. The CDR3 sequence is 14 residues long. The V and J ends lost 4 bases and 1 base respectively, with 11 bases between them. CDR3 protein: CASSPGLQNTEAFF. The CDR3 coding sequence is TGCGCCAGCAGCCCGGGTCTACAGAACACTGAAGCTTTCTTT. Full variable domain (rest looked up from reference TRBV5-1 and TRBJ1-1): KAGVTQTPRYLIKTRGQQVTLSCSPISGHRSVSWYQQTPGQGLQFLFEYFSETQRNKGNFPGRFSGRQFSNSRSEMNVSTLELGDSALYLCASSPGLQNTEAFFGQGTRLTVV.

J is TRBJ2-7 and V is TRBV23-1; D may be TRBD1 (5 bases). TRBV23-1 is an open reading frame, and its role is uncertain. V lost 4 bases, J lost 3 bases, and 13 bases lay in between. This CDR3 spans 14 amino acids. This CDR3 is CASSLLDTLYEQYV. CDR3 in DNA: TGCGCCAGCAGTCTCCTGGACACCCTCTACGAGCAGTACGTC.

The chain recombines TRBV5-4 with TRBJ2-5; D is unresolved. Germline CDR1 is SGHNT and CDR2 is YYREEE (reference sequence). The CDR3 covers 14 residues. V was shortened by 3 bases and J by 1 base, with 10 bases between the two germline ends. CDR3 sequence reads: CASSSRASQETQYF. The CDR3 region has the DNA TGTGCCAGCAGCTCTAGGGCGAGCCAAGAGACCCAGTACTTC. The variable domain in full, completed from reference TRBV5-4 and TRBJ2-5, reads ETGVTQSPTHLIKTRGQQVTLRCSSQSGHNTVSWYQQALGQGPQFIFQYYREEENGRGNFPPRFSGLQFPNYSSELNVNALELDDSALYLCASSSRASQETQYFGPGTRLLVL.

This chain uses TRBV7-2 with TRBJ1-5; weak D call: TRBD1 (5 bases). V was trimmed by 5 bases and J by 6 bases, leaving 11 bases between them. The CDR3 contains 13 residues. The V gene's germline CDR1 is SGHTA and CDR2 FQGNSA. The CDR3 loop is CASSLGTSQPQHF. The CDR3 DNA follows: TGTGCCAGCAGCCTAGGGACTTCTCAGCCCCAGCATTTT.

This clone has just a few counts. This sequence joins TRBV15 and TRBJ1-4, with D perhaps matching TRBD1 (6 bases). Germline CDR1 LNHNV, CDR2 YYDKDF (reference sequence). CDR3 length: 15 amino acids. Trimming shortened V by 4 bases and J by 8 bases, and 17 bases separated the two germline ends. CDR3 protein: CATSTGAREGEKLFF. The DNA of the CDR3 is TGTGCCACCAGCACAGGGGCGCGCGAAGGAGAAAAACTGTTTTTT.

V is TRBV5-5 and J is TRBJ2-7, with 11 nucleotides matching TRBD2. This CDR3 is built from 15 residues. The junction had 5 bases not matched to a gene; V was cut back by 4 bases and J by 2 bases. CDR1 and CDR2 from the germline V gene are SGHKS and YYEKEE (reference sequence). The CDR3 protein is CASSRQLAGAYEQYF. The CDR3, as DNA: TGTGCCAGCAGCCGACAACTAGCGGGAGCCTACGAGCAGTACTTC.

The chain employs TRBV7-3 and TRBJ2-1; D is perhaps TRBD1 or TRBD2 (5 bases each). With 3 bases removed from V and 6 bases from J, the gap between germline ends came to 18 bases. The CDR3 totals 16 residues. Germline assignment: CDR1 SGHTA and CDR2 FQGTGA. The CDR3, as DNA: TGTGCCAGCAGCTTGTCGGGACCCCTGAACGGCAATGAGCAGTTCTTC. Translated: CASSLSGPLNGNEQFF.

This clone occurred a few times. V gene TRBV2 combines with J gene TRBJ1-2, with a weak D call TRBD1 (6 bases). Germline values: CDR1 SNHLY, CDR2 FYNNEI. There are 13 residues in the CDR3. The ends were cut back, 6 bases at V and 2 bases at J, with 10 bases in the middle. In DNA, the CDR3 is TGTGCCAGCAGGGTGACAGGAAACTATGGCTACACCTTC. It codes for CASRVTGNYGYTF.